Following are 10 T cell receptor beta chains from one sample sequenced in a study of PD-1 blockade in classical Hodgkin lymphoma. Sequencing used immunoSEQ multiplex PCR; TCRdb keeps in-frame clones, though not all of them. In the table there are about 13,000 clones, about four fifths of which are singletons. Brentuximab vedotin exposure varied, and every patient relapsed after autologous stem cell transplantation. This material consisted of peripheral blood mononuclear cells (PBMCs), taken at baseline. The receptors come from a human donor with classical Hodgkin lymphoma.

V gene TRBV11-2 combines with J gene TRBJ2-5, with D perhaps matching TRBD2 (5 bases). Germline values: CDR1 SGHAT, CDR2 FQNNGV. CDR3 size: 13 residues. The V end was cut by 5 bases, the J end by 3 bases, with 10 bases between. The CDR3 DNA sequence: TGTGCCAGCAGCCCCGGGATTAAAGAGACCCAGTACTTC. Its translation is CASSPGIKETQYF.

The chain employs TRBV4-3 and TRBJ2-3; 9 nucleotides agree with TRBD1. Per germline, CDR1 LGHNA and CDR2 YSLEER. Trimming cost V 4 bases and J 5 bases; bases outside gene matches: 7. The CDR3 is 15 amino acids. The CDR3 coding sequence is TGCGCCAGCAGCCTGGGGGGGACAGGGTTAGATACGCAGTATTTT. Translating it yields CASSLGGTGLDTQYF.

As to this clone: At the DNA level, this CDR3 is encoded by other sequences in the same sample as well. DNA of the CDR3: TGTGCCACCAGCAGTTTGGAAATAGGCGGGGAGCTGTTTTTT. As protein: CATSSLEIGGELFF. The chain combines TRBV15 with TRBJ2-2; D is unclear. This CDR3 is built from 14 residues. Per the germline V gene, CDR1 is LNHNV and CDR2 is YYDKDF (reference sequence). The ends were cut back, 3 bases at V and 7 bases at J, with 12 bases in the middle. The full variable domain, completed using reference TRBV15 and TRBJ2-2, is DAMVIQNPRYQVTQFGKPVTLSCSQTLNHNVMYWYQQKSSQAPKLLFHYYDKDFNNEADTPDNFQSRRPNTSFCFLDIRSPGLGDTAMYLCATSSLEIGGELFFGEGSRLTVL.

This clone was recorded a few times. V usage is TRBV6-1 and J usage is TRBJ1-5; 7 positions match TRBD1. This CDR3 spans 15 amino acids. Germline V gene sequence: CDR1 MNHNS, CDR2 SASEGT. The trim removed 5 bases at V and 4 bases at J, leaving 8 bases unmatched. CDR3 residues: CASSTLTGKNQPQHF. The DNA of the CDR3 is TGTGCCAGCAGTACACTGACAGGGAAGAATCAGCCCCAGCATTTT.

The rearrangement links TRBV29-1 to TRBJ2-1, with 12 positions matching TRBD2. Per germline, CDR1 SQVTM and CDR2 ANQGSEA. The V segment lost 5 bases and the J segment 8 bases; nucleotides outside the gene matches: 10. The CDR3 consists of 15 residues. The CDR3 reads CSVTTLAGGAYEQFF. DNA of the CDR3: TGCAGCGTTACCACTCTAGCGGGGGGGGCCTATGAGCAGTTCTTC.

The CDR3 DNA follows: TGTGCCAGCAGTACACATCCGGGACAGGCTCTGGTGCAGTACTTC. It is translated as CASSTHPGQALVQYF. The J gene is TRBJ2-7, the V gene TRBV6-1; 8 bases are a match to TRBD1. CDR1 and CDR2 from the germline V gene are MNHNS and SASEGT. After removal of 5 bases from V and 9 bases from J, the junction contained 15 bases not matched to a gene. The CDR3 loop spans 15 amino acids.

This clone turned up a few times. This chain links TRBV6-6 with TRBJ2-4, with D unclear. Trimming cost V 0 bases and J 5 bases, with 8 bases left between them. This CDR3 spans 14 amino acids. The germline V gene has CDR1 MNHNY and CDR2 SVGAGI (reference sequence). CDR3 residues: CASSYSSLQNIQYF. CDR3 nucleotide sequence: TGTGCCAGCAGTTACTCGAGCCTCCAAAACATTCAGTACTTC.

This clone was observed once. V gene TRBV6-1 combines with J gene TRBJ2-3, with 8 bases matching TRBD1. Germline CDR1 MNHNS, CDR2 SASEGT. The CDR3 length is 20 residues. V was clipped by 4 bases and J by 2 bases; unmatched bases: 20. The CDR3 DNA follows: TGTGCCAGCAGTGGAAGACAGGGGAGGATAGTTAGAGGTCCCACAGATACGCAGTATTTT. Its protein is CASSGRQGRIVRGPTDTQYF.

The chain carries TRBV18 and TRBJ2-7; 7 bases are a match to TRBD1. Trimming removed 3 bases from V and 2 bases from J; junction bases left unmatched: 7. The CDR3 contains 15 residues. The germline CDR1 and CDR2 sequences are KGHSH and LQKENI. The CDR3 bases are TGTGCCAGCTCACCCCAGGGGGTTCTCACCTACGAGCAGTACTTC. Its protein product is CASSPQGVLTYEQYF.

The chain is built from TRBV28 and TRBJ2-3; 9 bases are a match to TRBD2. The length of the CDR3 is 17 residues. Germline assignment: CDR1 MDHEN and CDR2 SYDVKM. V shed 7 bases, J shed 2 bases, and the junction held 13 bases outside the gene matches. The CDR3 spells CASTSGGTRRHTDTQYF. As DNA, the CDR3 is TGTGCCAGCACGAGCGGGGGGACAAGGAGACACACAGATACGCAGTATTTT.